This entry concerns a single TCR beta chain. What it recognizes is unknown. The sample comes from a study of identifying expanded T cells in peripheral blood. Overall study findings and caveats: Approximately two-week clone count variance significantly increased as total template count grew.

Assay used: immunoSEQ multiplex PCR; TCRdb lists only in-frame clones, some missing. Of some 130,000 clones listed, roughly 90% were seen once; the top ten hold 7.5% to 9%. Germline CDR1 and CDR2: LNHDA and SQIVND (reference sequence). With 4 bases removed from V and 1 base from J, the gap between germline ends came to 11 bases. The CDR3 contains 15 residues. The chain carries TRBV19 and TRBJ1-5; possible D gene TRBD1, 5 bases. The sample comprised blood. This clonotype was obtained from a person aged 18 to 75 in good health. The CDR3 DNA is TGTGCCAGTAGTACCCGGGACGGAAGCAATCAGCCCCAGCATTTT. As protein: CASSTRDGSNQPQHF.